A single sample is the source of the 18 T cell receptor beta chains below, sequenced in a study of T cell clonotyping in hematopoietic cell transplantation. The table came from immunoSEQ multiplex PCR; TCRdb's copy has only in-frame clones and leaves some out. This sample carries around 12,000 clones, roughly 45% of them seen once, and the ten largest clones take 9.5% to 12%. Sequenced sample: peripheral blood mononuclear cells. The receptors originated from a middle-aged man in good health. Some clones in this sample may be carry-over from other donors' samples.

This clone has more than one count but fewer than ten. The chain couples TRBV30 to TRBJ1-6, with unresolved D. This CDR3 contains 12 residues. From germline, CDR1 is GTSNPN and CDR2 SVGIG (reference sequence). The V end was cut by 2 bases, the J end by 4 bases, with 3 bases between. This CDR3 reads CAWSTYNSPLHF. DNA for the CDR3: TGTGCCTGGAGTACGTATAATTCACCCCTCCACTTT.

The chain employs TRBV29-1 and TRBJ2-7; TRBD2 might be the D (5 bases). Trimming cost V 4 bases and J 3 bases, with 16 bases left between them. The CDR3 has 14 residues. Germline CDR1 SQVTM, CDR2 ANQGSEA. CDR3 sequence: CSVARGSEGYEQYF. CDR3 sequence (DNA): TGCAGCGTTGCCCGCGGGTCTGAGGGCTACGAGCAGTACTTC.

This chain uses TRBV9 with TRBJ2-2, with D hard to call. V was shortened by 4 bases and J by 5 bases, with 9 bases between the two germline ends. This CDR3 has 13 amino acids. Germline V gene data show CDR1 as SGDLS and CDR2 as YYNGEE. CDR3 sequence (DNA): TGTGCCAGCAGCAAACGGGTGACCGGGGAGCTGTTTTTT. Residues: CASSKRVTGELFF.

This clone was observed a handful of times. The chain has TRBV19 and TRBJ2-7, with 8 bases aligning to TRBD2. The CDR3 loop spans 16 amino acids. V trimming: 3 bases; J trimming: 0 bases; junction bases outside the gene matches: 7. Germline CDR1 LNHDA, CDR2 SQIVND (reference sequence). CDR3 DNA: TGTGCCAGTAGTATTGCGGGAGGACTAGCCTCCTACGAGCAGTACTTC. Its translation: CASSIAGGLASYEQYF.

This clone was seen only a few times. V gene TRBV7-7 combines with J gene TRBJ2-1, with a weak D call TRBD2 (6 bases). From germline, CDR1 is SSHAT and CDR2 FNYEAQ (reference sequence). V was clipped by 6 bases and J by 4 bases, with 16 bases between them. This CDR3 has 15 residues. The CDR3 loop is CASSLSLAGYNEQFF. CDR3 coding DNA: TGTGCCAGCAGTTTGTCTCTCGCGGGGTACAATGAGCAGTTCTTC.

The chain is built from TRBV7-3 and TRBJ2-1, with 11 bases identical to TRBD2. V trimming: 1 base; J trimming: 6 bases; junction bases outside the gene matches: 2. This CDR3 has 15 residues. Germline CDR1 reads SGHTA; CDR2 reads FQGTGA. The DNA for the CDR3 is TGTGCCAGCAGCTTAAATAGCGGGAGGGGCAATGAGCAGTTCTTC. It encodes CASSLNSGRGNEQFF.

The chain is built from TRBV4-1 and TRBJ2-5; the D gene is possibly TRBD2 (6 bases). The CDR3 has 15 amino acids. Trimming shortened V by 0 bases and J by 1 base, and 9 bases separated the two germline ends. Per the germline V gene, CDR1 is MGHRA and CDR2 is YSYEKL. The CDR3 reads CASSQDIAAQETQYF. For the CDR3, the DNA is TGCGCCAGCAGCCAAGACATAGCGGCCCAAGAGACCCAGTACTTC.

The rearrangement uses TRBV30 and TRBJ1-1, with D possibly TRBD1 on 6 matching bases. The CDR3 spans 13 residues. Germline V gene lookup returns CDR1 GTSNPN and CDR2 SVGIG (reference sequence). V was trimmed by 2 bases and J by 0 bases, leaving 7 bases between them. The CDR3 DNA is TGTGCCTGGAGTACAGGGTTGAACACTGAAGCTTTCTTT. Protein product: CAWSTGLNTEAFF.

The chain employs TRBV6-1 and TRBJ2-3, with 10 positions matching TRBD2. The CDR3 runs 15 residues. CDR1 and CDR2 (germline): MNHNS, SASEGT. Germline trimming cut 5 bases from V and 4 bases from J; bases unmatched to any gene: 6. CDR3 sequence: CASSIAGGGSDTQYF. CDR3 sequence (DNA): TGTGCCAGCAGTATAGCGGGAGGTGGGTCAGATACGCAGTATTTT.

The rearrangement uses TRBV19 and TRBJ2-7, with TRBD1 identical over 7 bases. The V and J ends lost 5 bases and 2 bases, in that order; junction bases with no gene match: 6. The germline V gene encodes CDR1 LNHDA and CDR2 SQIVND (reference sequence). This CDR3 region has 14 residues. The CDR3 spells CASSPWDRPYEQYF. CDR3 nucleotides: TGTGCCAGTAGTCCCTGGGACAGACCCTACGAGCAGTACTTC. The variable domain in full, with the rest retrieved from reference TRBV19 and TRBJ2-7, is DGGITQSPKYLFRKEGQNVTLSCEQNLNHDAMYWYRQDPGQGLRLIYYSQIVNDFQKGDIAEGYSVSREKKESFPLTVTSAQKNPTAFYLCASSPWDRPYEQYFGPGTRLTVT.

The chain links TRBV2 to TRBJ1-2; unclear D gene. Trimming removed 5 bases at V and 7 bases at J, with 8 bases between. This CDR3 is built from 11 residues. Germline values: CDR1 SNHLY, CDR2 FYNNEI. The CDR3 sequence: CASSFTSGYTF. The CDR3 coding sequence is TGTGCCAGCAGTTTTACTTCTGGCTACACCTTC.

The genes are TRBV30 and TRBJ2-4; the D is unclear. The germline V gene has CDR1 GTSNPN and CDR2 SVGIG (reference sequence). Between the trimmed V and J ends, which lost 0 bases and 9 bases, there was a span of 12 bases. The CDR3 extends over 13 amino acids. CDR3 in DNA: TGTGCCTGGAGTGTACTTGCTGGTCCCATTCAGTACTTC. This encodes CAWSVLAGPIQYF. Full variable domain (missing parts from reference TRBV30 and TRBJ2-4): SQTIHQWPATLVQPVGSPLSLECTVEGTSNPNLYWYRQAAGRGLQLLFYSVGIGQISSEVPQNLSASRPQDRQFILSSKKLLLSDSGFYLCAWSVLAGPIQYFGAGTRLSVL.

This clone was seen a few times. This chain uses TRBV19 with TRBJ1-2, with 11 nucleotides matching TRBD1. The V and J ends lost 1 base and 4 bases, in that order; junction bases with no gene match: 2. The CDR3 has 15 amino acids. Looked up from germline, CDR1 is LNHDA and CDR2 is SQIVND (reference sequence). CDR3 loop: CASSIAGTGGYGYTF. The CDR3 DNA reads TGTGCCAGTAGTATAGCTGGGACAGGGGGCTATGGCTACACCTTC.

This clone was detected a few times. V usage is TRBV30 and J usage is TRBJ1-5; D is perhaps TRBD1 (5 bases). Germline lookup yields CDR1 GTSNPN and CDR2 SVGIG (reference sequence). The CDR3 loop spans 14 amino acids. Deletions cut 0 bases from V and 7 bases from J, with 13 bases between. CDR3 coding DNA: TGTGCCTGGAGTGTACCGGGGGAGGTCCAGCCCCAGCATTTT. It translates to CAWSVPGEVQPQHF.

Only one count was recorded for this clone. The chain links TRBV30 to TRBJ2-7; TRBD1 or TRBD2 may be the D gene (7 bases each). This CDR3 is 13 amino acids long. Trimming left V 3 bases short and J 6 bases short, with 15 bases between. Germline assignment: CDR1 GTSNPN and CDR2 SVGIG (reference sequence). CDR3 sequence: CAWSDTGEGEQYF. Written as DNA, the CDR3 is TGTGCCTGGAGCGATACAGGGGAGGGCGAGCAGTACTTC.

The sample holds a few counts of this clone. The chain recombines TRBV4-3 with TRBJ2-6, with D perhaps matching TRBD1 (6 bases). V shed 5 bases and J shed 2 bases, with 16 bases lying between them. CDR1 LGHNA and CDR2 YSLEER come from the germline V gene. This CDR3 is built from 17 residues. The CDR3, as DNA: TGCGCCAGCAGCTTATACGCTCAGGGGACTGGGGCCAACGTCCTGACTTTC. Translating it yields CASSLYAQGTGANVLTF.

This clone appeared a single time. The chain employs TRBV29-1 and TRBJ2-3; tentatively, D is TRBD1 or TRBD2 (5 bases each). CDR1 is SQVTM and CDR2 is ANQGSEA in the germline V gene. V was cut by 4 bases and J by 6 bases, with 23 bases left in between. This CDR3 contains 16 residues. CDR3 coding DNA: TGCAGCGTTGTTGCCTTCCGGGGCCTAGAGGGGGATACGCAGTATTTT. It is translated as CSVVAFRGLEGDTQYF.

The gene calls are TRBV9 and TRBJ1-5; the D is unclear. CDR1 is SGDLS and CDR2 is YYNGEE in the germline V gene. Deletions cut 2 bases from V and 9 bases from J, with 15 bases between. The length of the CDR3 is 14 residues. CDR3: CASSVESGVGPQHF. CDR3 nucleotides: TGTGCCAGCAGCGTGGAATCCGGGGTCGGGCCCCAGCATTTT. Together with reference TRBV9 and TRBJ1-5, the CDR3 gives the full variable domain: DSGVTQTPKHLITATGQRVTLRCSPRSGDLSVYWYQQSLDQGLQFLIQYYNGEERAKGNILERFSAQQFPDLHSELNLSSLELGDSALYFCASSVESGVGPQHFGDGTRLSIL.